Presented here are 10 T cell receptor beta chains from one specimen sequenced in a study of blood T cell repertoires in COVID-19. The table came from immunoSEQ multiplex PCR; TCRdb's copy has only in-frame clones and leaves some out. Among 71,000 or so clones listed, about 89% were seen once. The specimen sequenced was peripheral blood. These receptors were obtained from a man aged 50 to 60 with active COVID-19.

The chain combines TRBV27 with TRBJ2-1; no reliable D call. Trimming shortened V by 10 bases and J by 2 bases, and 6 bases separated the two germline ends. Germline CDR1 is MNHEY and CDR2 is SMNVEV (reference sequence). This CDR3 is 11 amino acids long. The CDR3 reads CATSAYNEQFF. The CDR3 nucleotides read TGTGCCACCTCAGCCTACAATGAGCAGTTCTTC.

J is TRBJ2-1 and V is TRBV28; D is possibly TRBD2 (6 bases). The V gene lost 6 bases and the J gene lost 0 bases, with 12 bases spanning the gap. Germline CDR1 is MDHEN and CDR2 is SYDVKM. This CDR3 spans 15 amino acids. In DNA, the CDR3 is TGTGCCAGCAGCCTTAGCGGAAGCTCCTACAATGAGCAGTTCTTC. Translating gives CASSLSGSSYNEQFF.

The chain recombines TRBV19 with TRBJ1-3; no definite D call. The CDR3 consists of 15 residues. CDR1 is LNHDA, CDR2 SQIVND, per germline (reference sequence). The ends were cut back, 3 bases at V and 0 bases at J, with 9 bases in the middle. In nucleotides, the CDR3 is TGTGCCAGTAGTATTCCGGGTTCCTCTGGAAACACCATATATTTT. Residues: CASSIPGSSGNTIYF.

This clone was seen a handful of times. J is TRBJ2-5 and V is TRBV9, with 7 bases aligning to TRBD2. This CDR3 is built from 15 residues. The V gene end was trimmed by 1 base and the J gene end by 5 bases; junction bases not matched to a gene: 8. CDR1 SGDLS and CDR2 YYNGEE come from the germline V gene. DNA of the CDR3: TGTGCCAGCAGCGTATCGTGGGAGGGTAGGGAGACCCAGTACTTC. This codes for CASSVSWEGRETQYF. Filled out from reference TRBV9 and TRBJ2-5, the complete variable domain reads DSGVTQTPKHLITATGQRVTLRCSPRSGDLSVYWYQQSLDQGLQFLIQYYNGEERAKGNILERFSAQQFPDLHSELNLSSLELGDSALYFCASSVSWEGRETQYFGPGTRLLVL.

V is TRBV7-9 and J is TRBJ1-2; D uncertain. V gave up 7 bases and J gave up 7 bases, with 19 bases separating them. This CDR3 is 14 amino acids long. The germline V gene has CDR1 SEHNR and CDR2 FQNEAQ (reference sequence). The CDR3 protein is CASTAVHALAGYTF. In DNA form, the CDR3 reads TGTGCCAGCACCGCAGTACACGCCCTCGCTGGCTACACCTTC.

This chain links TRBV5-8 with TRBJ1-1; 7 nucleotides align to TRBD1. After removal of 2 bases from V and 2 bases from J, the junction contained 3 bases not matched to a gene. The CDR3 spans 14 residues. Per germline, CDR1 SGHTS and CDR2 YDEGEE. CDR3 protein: CASSLDRVNTEAFF. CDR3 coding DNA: TGTGCCAGCAGCTTAGACAGGGTTAACACTGAAGCTTTCTTT.

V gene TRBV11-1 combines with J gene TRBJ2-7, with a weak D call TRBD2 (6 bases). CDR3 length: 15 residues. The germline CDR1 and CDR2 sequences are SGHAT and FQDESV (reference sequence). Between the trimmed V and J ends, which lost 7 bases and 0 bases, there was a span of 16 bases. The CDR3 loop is CASNPTGTHSYEQYF. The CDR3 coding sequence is TGTGCCAGCAATCCGACCGGGACTCACTCCTACGAGCAGTACTTC.

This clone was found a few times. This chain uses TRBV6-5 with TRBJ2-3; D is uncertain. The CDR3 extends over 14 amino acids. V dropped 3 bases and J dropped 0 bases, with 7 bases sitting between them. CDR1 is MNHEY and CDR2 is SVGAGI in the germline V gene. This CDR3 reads CASSYPVSTDTQYF. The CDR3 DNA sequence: TGTGCCAGCAGTTATCCCGTAAGCACAGATACGCAGTATTTT.

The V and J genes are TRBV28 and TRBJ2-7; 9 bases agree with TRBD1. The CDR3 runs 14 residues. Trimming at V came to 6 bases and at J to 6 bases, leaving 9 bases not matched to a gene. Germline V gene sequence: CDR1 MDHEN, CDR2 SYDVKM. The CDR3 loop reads CASRRRDRVGEQYF. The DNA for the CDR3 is TGTGCCAGCAGACGCCGGGACAGGGTTGGCGAGCAGTACTTC. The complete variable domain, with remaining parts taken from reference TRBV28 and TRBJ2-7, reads DVKVTQSSRYLVKRTGEKVFLECVQDMDHENMFWYRQDPGLGLRLIYFSYDVKMKEKGDIPEGYSVSREKKERFSLILESASTNQTSMYLCASRRRDRVGEQYFGPGTRLTVT.

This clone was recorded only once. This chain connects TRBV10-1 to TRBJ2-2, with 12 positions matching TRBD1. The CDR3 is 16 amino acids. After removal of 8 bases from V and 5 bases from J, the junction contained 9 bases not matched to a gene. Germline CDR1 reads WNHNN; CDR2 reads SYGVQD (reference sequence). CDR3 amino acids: CASPGTGGRKTGELFF. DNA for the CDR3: TGCGCCAGCCCCGGGACAGGGGGCAGAAAAACCGGGGAGCTGTTTTTT.